These 8 T cell receptor beta chains were sequenced from one sample in a study of blood T cell repertoires in COVID-19. Clones were read by immunoSEQ multiplex PCR, and TCRdb kept only the in-frame ones, dropping some. This sample has approximately 330,000 clones, with about 91% found just once. The sample comprised peripheral blood. Every receptor here comes from a man younger than 40 with COVID-19, enrolled during active disease.

This sequence joins TRBV6-6 and TRBJ2-7; 8 bases fit TRBD2. This CDR3 spans 15 amino acids. Germline V gene data show CDR1 as MNHNY and CDR2 as SVGAGI (reference sequence). J lost 5 bases, V lost 2 bases, and 8 bases had no gene match. The CDR3 region is CASSYAAGGLNEQYF. The CDR3 DNA reads TGTGCCAGCAGTTACGCCGCGGGAGGTCTCAACGAGCAGTACTTC.

This chain links TRBV5-1 with TRBJ2-2; 9 nucleotides line up with TRBD1. Trimming cost V 4 bases and J 5 bases; bases outside gene matches: 6. This CDR3 comprises 15 residues. The V gene's germline CDR1 is SGHRS and CDR2 YFSETQ. In nucleotides, the CDR3 is TGCGCCAGCAGCACCGGACAGGGGATAACCGGGGAGCTGTTTTTT. Its translation: CASSTGQGITGELFF.

CDR3 in DNA: TGCGCCAGCAGCCAAGTACTAAGTTACGAGCAGTACTTC. It encodes CASSQVLSYEQYF. The chain has TRBV4-1 and TRBJ2-7; D unresolved. The CDR3 is 13 amino acids. With 1 base removed from V and 4 bases from J, the gap between germline ends came to 8 bases. CDR1 is MGHRA, CDR2 YSYEKL, per germline.

V usage is TRBV6-6 and J usage is TRBJ1-1; TRBD1 might be the D (5 bases). Between the trimmed V and J ends, which lost 5 bases and 3 bases, there was a span of 13 bases. The CDR3 runs to 14 residues. Germline values: CDR1 MNHNY, CDR2 SVGAGI (reference sequence). The CDR3 DNA sequence: TGTGCCAGCAGTGCCTCAGGGTCGGACACTGAAGCTTTCTTT. Protein product: CASSASGSDTEAFF.

This clone has more than one count but fewer than ten. The chain has TRBV7-9 and TRBJ1-6; 7 nucleotides line up with TRBD1. Germline assignment: CDR1 SEHNR and CDR2 FQNEAQ (reference sequence). This CDR3 is built from 14 residues. V shed 1 base, J shed 14 bases, and the junction held 8 bases outside the gene matches. Here the CDR3 DNA reads TGTGCCAGCAGCTTAGGGGGACAGAAGACGGCCCTCCACTTT. This codes for CASSLGGQKTALHF.

The chain combines TRBV7-2 with TRBJ2-7; 11 bases map to TRBD2. CDR1 is SGHTA and CDR2 is FQGNSA in the germline V gene. This CDR3 spans 18 amino acids. Unmatched junction bases numbered 10, after V lost 2 bases and J lost 1 base. The CDR3 reads CASSLSGTSGLGSYEQYF. CDR3 DNA: TGTGCCAGCAGCTTATCGGGGACTAGCGGACTCGGATCCTACGAGCAGTACTTC.

This chain connects TRBV18 to TRBJ2-5; D remains ambiguous. Trimming took 0 bases from V and 4 from J, leaving 18 bases between them. There are 17 residues in the CDR3. Germline CDR1 is KGHSH and CDR2 is LQKENI. The CDR3 spells CASSPPSQAGRGETQYF. DNA for the CDR3: TGTGCCAGCTCACCACCGAGCCAGGCCGGCCGTGGAGAGACCCAGTACTTC.

The V call is TRBV12-2, the J call TRBJ2-7; no check of the table's D call, TRBD2, against the DNA was made. TRBV12-2 is listed as a pseudogene. The CDR3 sequence is 16 residues long. CDR3 protein: CASRLVRRKEAYEQYF. The DNA for the CDR3 is TGTGCAAGTCGCTTAGTAAGGCGGAAGGAAGCCTACGAGCAGTACTTC.